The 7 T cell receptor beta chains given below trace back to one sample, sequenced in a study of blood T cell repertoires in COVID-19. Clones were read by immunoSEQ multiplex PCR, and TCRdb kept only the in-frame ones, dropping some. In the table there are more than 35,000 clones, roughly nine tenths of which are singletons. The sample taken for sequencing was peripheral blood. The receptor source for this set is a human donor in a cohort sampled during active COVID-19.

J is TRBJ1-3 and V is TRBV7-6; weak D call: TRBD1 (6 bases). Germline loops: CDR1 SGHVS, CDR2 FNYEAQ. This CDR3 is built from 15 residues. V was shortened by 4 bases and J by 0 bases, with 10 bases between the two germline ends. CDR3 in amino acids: CASSSGQISGNTIYF. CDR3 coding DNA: TGTGCCAGCAGCTCAGGACAGATCTCTGGAAACACCATATATTTT.

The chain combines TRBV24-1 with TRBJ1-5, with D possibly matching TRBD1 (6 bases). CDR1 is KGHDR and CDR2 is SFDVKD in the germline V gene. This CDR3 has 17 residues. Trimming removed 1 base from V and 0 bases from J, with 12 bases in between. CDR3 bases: TGTGCCACCAGTGATTTTGCAGGGGATTATAGCAATCAGCCCCAGCATTTT. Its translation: CATSDFAGDYSNQPQHF.

The CDR3 sequence: CASRLYSGNTIYF. The CDR3 DNA reads TGTGCCAGCAGACTATACTCTGGAAACACCATATATTTT. The chain is built from TRBV5-6 and TRBJ1-3; no definite D call. Germline-derived CDR1 and CDR2 are SGHDT and YYEEEE. The CDR3 runs 13 residues. V was cut by 5 bases and J by 0 bases, with 6 bases left in between.

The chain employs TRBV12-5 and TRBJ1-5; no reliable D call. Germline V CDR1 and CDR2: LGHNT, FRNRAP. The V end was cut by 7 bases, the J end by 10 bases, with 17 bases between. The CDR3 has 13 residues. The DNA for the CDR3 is TGTGCTAGTGCCATCGACGGGATCAGCCCCCAGCATTTT. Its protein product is CASAIDGISPQHF.

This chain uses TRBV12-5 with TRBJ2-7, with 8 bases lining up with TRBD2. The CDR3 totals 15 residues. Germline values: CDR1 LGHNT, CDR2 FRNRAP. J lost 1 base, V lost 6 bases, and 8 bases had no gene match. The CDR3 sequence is CASGLGLAGSYEQYF. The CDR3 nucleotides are TGTGCTAGTGGCCTTGGGTTAGCGGGGTCCTACGAGCAGTACTTC.

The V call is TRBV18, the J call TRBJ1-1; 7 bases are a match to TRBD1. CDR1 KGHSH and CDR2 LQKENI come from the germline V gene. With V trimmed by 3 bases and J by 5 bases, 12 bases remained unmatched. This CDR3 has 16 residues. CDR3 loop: CASSPWDSSMGTEAFF. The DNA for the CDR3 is TGTGCCAGCTCACCTTGGGACAGTTCAATGGGTACTGAAGCTTTCTTT.

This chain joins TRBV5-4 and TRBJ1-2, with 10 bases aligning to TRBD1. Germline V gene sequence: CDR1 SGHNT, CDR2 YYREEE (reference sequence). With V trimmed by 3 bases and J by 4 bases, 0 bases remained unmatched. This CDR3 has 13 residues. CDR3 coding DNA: TGTGCCAGCAGCTGGACAGGGGGCTATGGCTACACCTTC. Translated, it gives CASSWTGGYGYTF.